Following are 23 T cell receptor beta chains from one sample sequenced in a study of monozygotic twins with inflammatory bowel disease. TCRdb derives one entry per CDR3 protein from the 5' RACE reads, leaving out DNA. Its table lists about 160,000 distinct CDR3 sequences. The sequenced material came from blood. These TCRs come from a human donor with ulcerative colitis or Crohn's disease, or a healthy co-twin of an affected twin (not recorded which).

The V gene is TRBV14, the J gene TRBJ1-1; TCRdb calls TRBD1, which cannot be checked without DNA. CDR1 is SGHDN, CDR2 FVKESK, per germline. The CDR3 has 13 residues. CDR3 in amino acids: CASSRQGNTEAFF.

The chain links TRBV6-2 or TRBV6-3 to TRBJ1-1. The CDR3 consists of 13 residues. Germline lookup yields CDR1 MNHEY and CDR2 SVGEGT. This CDR3 is CASGRAKGTEAFF.

The gene calls are TRBV5-3 and TRBJ2-2. TRBV5-3 is designated an ORF whose function remains uncertain. There are 14 residues in the CDR3. This chain's CDR3 is CARLFRPYTGELFF.

This chain joins TRBV5-4 and TRBJ2-1; absent DNA, TCRdb's TRBD2 call cannot be checked. The CDR3 runs 16 residues. Germline V lookup: CDR1 SGHNT, CDR2 YYREEE (reference sequence). CDR3 sequence reads: CASSPEVSGRVREQFF.

The V and J genes are TRBV5-6 and TRBJ2-1; lacking DNA, the TRBD2 call made by TCRdb goes unchecked. From germline, CDR1 is SGHDT and CDR2 YYEEEE. This CDR3 comprises 14 residues. CDR3 sequence: CASKALATSNEQFF.

V gene TRBV19 combines with J gene TRBJ2-2; TCRdb selects TRBD1, and the lack of DNA leaves this call unchecked. The CDR3 is 15 amino acids. Germline V lookup: CDR1 LNHDA, CDR2 SQIVND (reference sequence). The CDR3 sequence is CASSANRENTGELFF.

The chain couples TRBV18 to TRBJ1-3; TCRdb picks TRBD1, but there is no DNA to check that call. There are 16 residues in the CDR3. In germline, CDR1 is KGHSH, CDR2 LQKENI. The CDR3 sequence is CASSFAGTGTGNTIYF.

The chain links TRBV9 to TRBJ2-6; with no DNA, the TCRdb D assignment of TRBD1 cannot be verified. CDR1 and CDR2 from the germline V gene are SGDLS and YYNGEE. The CDR3 runs 17 residues. This CDR3 reads CASSVVGGASGANVLTF.

The chain uses TRBV5-4 and TRBJ1-6; TCRdb designates TRBD1, a call that cannot be tested without DNA. Germline-derived CDR1 and CDR2 are SGHNT and YYREEE (reference sequence). This CDR3 contains 14 residues. The CDR3 spells CASSQTGGTSPLHF.

J is TRBJ2-3 and V is TRBV12-3 or TRBV12-4; TCRdb picks TRBD2, but there is no DNA to check that call. The CDR3 extends over 18 amino acids. The CDR3 sequence is CASSFPTSGRSSSDTQYF.

The CDR3 loop reads CASSLIGGTSNEQFF. The V call is TRBV7-3, the J call TRBJ2-1; lacking DNA, the TRBD2 call made by TCRdb goes unchecked. This CDR3 region has 15 residues. The germline V gene encodes CDR1 SGHTA and CDR2 FQGTGA.

V gene TRBV28 combines with J gene TRBJ1-5; the D call of TRBD1 rests on TCRdb alone, since no DNA is present to check it. The CDR3 totals 15 residues. Per germline, CDR1 MDHEN and CDR2 SYDVKM. The CDR3 is CASSSRVTGVQPQHF.

The CDR3 here is CASRPDRGDTEAFF. This chain joins TRBV5-1 and TRBJ1-1; TCRdb gives TRBD1 as the D gene, but with no DNA this cannot be confirmed. Per germline, CDR1 SGHRS and CDR2 YFSETQ. The CDR3 spans 14 residues.

The chain combines TRBV7-6 with TRBJ2-1; the D call of TRBD1 rests on TCRdb alone, since no DNA is present to check it. CDR1 is SGHVS and CDR2 is FNYEAQ in the germline V gene. The CDR3 length is 15 residues. The CDR3 is CASSLRTGGSNEQFF.

This sequence joins TRBV12-3 or TRBV12-4 and TRBJ2-7; TCRdb outputs TRBD1, but without DNA this stays unchecked. This CDR3 has 13 residues. The CDR3 is CASSFGPAYEQYF.

The rearrangement joins TRBV10-3 to TRBJ1-2; lacking DNA, the TRBD1 call made by TCRdb goes unchecked. Per the germline V gene, CDR1 is ENHRY and CDR2 is SYGVKD. The CDR3 is made up of 13 amino acids. CDR3 protein: CAILSGTSDGYTF.

The gene calls are TRBV4-3 and TRBJ2-1; TCRdb calls TRBD1, which cannot be checked without DNA. The germline gives CDR1 LGHNA, CDR2 YSLEER. The CDR3 is 16 residues long. The CDR3 loop is CASSQEEPGTNNEQFF.

The J gene is TRBJ2-7, the V gene TRBV11-2. Germline loops: CDR1 SGHAT, CDR2 FQNNGV. The CDR3 extends over 15 amino acids. The CDR3 region is CASRREMTSSYEQYF.

Here the CDR3 reads CATIPGTGYTF. The rearrangement joins TRBV15 to TRBJ1-2; TCRdb selects TRBD1, and the lack of DNA leaves this call unchecked. Germline CDR1 reads LNHNV; CDR2 reads YYDKDF (reference sequence). The CDR3 contains 11 residues.

The CDR3 reads CASSSPGGTTLGYTF. The chain has TRBV7-2 and TRBJ1-2; TCRdb's D call, TRBD1, is unchecked because there is no DNA. Germline-derived CDR1 and CDR2 are SGHTA and FQGNSA. The CDR3 sequence is 15 residues long. Drawing the rest from reference TRBV7-2 and TRBJ1-2, the complete variable domain is GAGVSQSPSNKVTEKGKDVELRCDPISGHTALYWYRQSLGQGLEFLIYFQGNSAPDKSGLPSDRFSAERTGGSVSTLTIQRTQQEDSAVYLCASSSPGGTTLGYTFGSGTRLTVV.

V and J are TRBV5-1 and TRBJ2-2; absent DNA, TCRdb's TRBD2 call cannot be checked. Germline values: CDR1 SGHRS, CDR2 YFSETQ. The CDR3 spans 15 residues. The CDR3 is CASSYTGARGGELFF.

The chain is built from TRBV7-9 and TRBJ2-7. This CDR3 comprises 15 residues. Looked up from germline, CDR1 is SEHNR and CDR2 is FQNEAQ (reference sequence). CDR3 loop: CASSSDNLHSYEQYF.

The V and J genes are TRBV7-2 and TRBJ1-2. This CDR3 is 12 amino acids long. Germline CDR1 reads SGHTA; CDR2 reads FQGNSA. CDR3: CASSPFLYGYTF.